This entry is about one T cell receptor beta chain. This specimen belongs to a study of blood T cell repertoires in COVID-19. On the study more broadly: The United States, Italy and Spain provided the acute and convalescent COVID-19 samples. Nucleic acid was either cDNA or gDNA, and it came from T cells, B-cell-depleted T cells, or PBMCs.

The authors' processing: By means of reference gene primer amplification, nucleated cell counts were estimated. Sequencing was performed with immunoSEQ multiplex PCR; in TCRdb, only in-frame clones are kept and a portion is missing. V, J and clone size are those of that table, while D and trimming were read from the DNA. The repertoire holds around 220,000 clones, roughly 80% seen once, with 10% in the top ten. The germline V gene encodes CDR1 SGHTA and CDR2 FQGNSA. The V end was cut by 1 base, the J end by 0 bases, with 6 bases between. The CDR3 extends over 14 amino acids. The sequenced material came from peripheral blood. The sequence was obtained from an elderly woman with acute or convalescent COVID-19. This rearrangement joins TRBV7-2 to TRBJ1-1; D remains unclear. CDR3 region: CASSLVPVNTEAFF. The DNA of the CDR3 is TGTGCCAGCAGCTTAGTCCCAGTGAACACTGAAGCTTTCTTT.